The 7 T cell receptor beta chains given below trace back to one sample, sequenced in a study of patients and donors after allogeneic stem cell transplantation. One entry per CDR3 protein, called by TCRdb with MiXCR from the RT-PCR reads. The profile shows 900,000 to 1,000,000 distinct CDR3 sequences, approximately 19% of them singletons. Material: blood, either unsorted or a sorted T cell fraction (not recorded which). These receptors came from a human donor who was either an allogeneic HSCT recipient or a stem cell or donor lymphocyte infusion donor (not recorded which). It is not recorded whose cells these are; they may come from a transplant donor.

This clonotype was seen only a few times. This chain joins TRBV12-3 or TRBV12-4 and TRBJ2-7, with 8 bases lining up with TRBD1. The V segment lost 5 bases and the J segment 0 bases; nucleotides outside the gene matches: 9. The CDR3 sequence is 16 residues long. CDR3 amino acids: CASSEMGQEFSYEQYF. Written as DNA, the CDR3 is TGTGCCAGCAGTGAGATGGGACAGGAATTCTCCTACGAGCAGTACTTC.

About this clonotype: One end of the junction does not line up with germline, which may come from a read error. The chain employs TRBV2 and TRBJ1-4, with 8 bases matching TRBD1. The CDR3 is 15 residues long. In germline, CDR1 is SNHLY, CDR2 FYNNEI. The CDR3 loop reads CASSQAGGFWEKLFF. The DNA for the CDR3 is TGTGCCAGCAGTCAAGCAGGGGGCTTTTGGGAAAAACTGTTTTTT. Full variable domain (rest looked up from reference TRBV2 and TRBJ1-4): EPEVTQTPSHQVTQMGQEVILRCVPISNHLYFYWYRQILGQKVEFLVSFYNNEISEKSEIFDDQFSVERPDGSNFTLKIRSTKLEDSAMYFCASSQAGGFWEKLFFGSGTQLSVL.

The rearrangement uses TRBV7-9 and TRBJ2-5, with D hard to call. With 3 bases removed from V and 0 bases from J, the gap between germline ends came to 8 bases. The CDR3 is 14 amino acids. Germline V gives CDR1 SEHNR, CDR2 FQNEAQ (reference sequence). The CDR3 nucleotides read TGTGCCAGCAGCTTCCTATTGGACCAAGAGACCCAGTACTTC. It encodes CASSFLLDQETQYF.

The genes are TRBV7-8 and TRBJ2-3; tentative D call: TRBD2 (5 bases). This CDR3 has 15 amino acids. Germline CDR1 and CDR2: SGHVS and FQNEAQ. Trimming pared 3 bases from V and 0 bases from J, leaving 10 bases between. Here the CDR3 DNA reads TGTGCCAGCAGCTTGGTGGAGCGGAGCACAGATACGCAGTATTTT. Translation gives CASSLVERSTDTQYF.

This clonotype has a single count. The chain couples TRBV24-1 to TRBJ1-2, with TRBD1 matching 9 bases. With V trimmed by 3 bases and J by 7 bases, 11 bases remained unmatched. The CDR3 is 16 amino acids. CDR1 and CDR2 (germline): KGHDR, SFDVKD. For the CDR3, the DNA is TGTGCCACCAGTGATACCCCCGGGACAGGGCCAGTTGGCTACACCTTC. It yields the protein CATSDTPGTGPVGYTF.

The V and J genes are TRBV3-1 and TRBJ1-1; 7 positions match TRBD1. Trimming took 1 base from V and 5 from J; bases not matched to a gene: 10. The CDR3 extends over 16 amino acids. Germline V CDR1 and CDR2: LGHDT, YNNKEL (reference sequence). The CDR3 here is CASSQGGRGAMTEAFF. The CDR3 bases are TGTGCCAGCAGCCAAGGGGGCAGGGGGGCGATGACTGAAGCTTTCTTT.

This clonotype was observed a handful of times. The gene calls are TRBV5-1 and TRBJ1-5; 8 bases fit TRBD1. With 4 bases clipped from V and 1 base from J, the junction kept 7 bases outside the gene matches. The CDR3 spans 16 residues. CDR1 and CDR2 (germline): SGHRS, YFSETQ. Here the CDR3 DNA reads TGCGCCAGCAGCCTGGACAGGGTTGTCAGCAATCAGCCCCAGCATTTT. This gives the protein CASSLDRVVSNQPQHF.